Presented here are 21 T cell receptor beta chains from one specimen sequenced in a study of CD8 T cells in Susac syndrome. A quantity of roughly 0.5 to 1 ug RNA underwent reverse transcription using random hexamers. TCRdb recomputed calls from the immunoSEQ multiplex PCR reads with MiXCR, one row per CDR3 protein. The sample lists roughly 200,000 distinct CDR3 sequences; 91% were seen once. The sequenced sample was CD4+ T cells from PBMCs. All receptors come from a human donor with Susac syndrome.

The chain recombines TRBV18 with TRBJ1-2, with D uncertain. Germline CDR1 reads KGHSH; CDR2 reads LQKENI. V was trimmed by 6 bases and J by 5 bases, leaving 13 bases between them. This CDR3 is built from 13 residues. In nucleotides, the CDR3 is TGTGCCAGCTCCCTCGGGTCGAAGTATGGCTACACCTTC. Translating gives CASSLGSKYGYTF.

The chain couples TRBV7-8 to TRBJ2-1; TRBD2 aligns across 15 bases. Germline trimming cut 4 bases from V and 0 bases from J; bases unmatched to any gene: 13. The CDR3 has 21 residues. Germline loops: CDR1 SGHVS, CDR2 FQNEAQ. The CDR3 coding sequence is TGTGCCAGCAGCTCCATATCCATCGGGACTAGCGGGAGGACCTCCTACAATGAGCAGTTCTTC. Translated: CASSSISIGTSGRTSYNEQFF.

The chain uses TRBV4-1 and TRBJ2-5, with TRBD2 matching 12 bases. J was trimmed by 3 bases and V by 4 bases; bases with no gene match: 6. The CDR3 is made up of 16 amino acids. Per germline, CDR1 MGHRA and CDR2 YSYEKL. CDR3 sequence: CASSPKRLAGEETQYF. The CDR3 DNA follows: TGCGCCAGCAGCCCCAAAAGACTAGCGGGAGAAGAGACCCAGTACTTC.

The chain is built from TRBV20-1 and TRBJ2-6, with D uncertain. V was cut by 5 bases and J by 1 base, with 6 bases left in between. Germline V lookup: CDR1 DFQATT, CDR2 SNEGSKA (reference sequence). The CDR3 loop spans 13 amino acids. CDR3 DNA: TGCAGTGCTCCCCGGTCTGGGGCCAACGTCCTGACTTTC. It yields the protein CSAPRSGANVLTF.

This chain uses TRBV20-1 with TRBJ1-1; TRBD1 agrees at 7 bases. This CDR3 has 15 amino acids. V lost 5 bases and J lost 0; bases outside the gene matches: 9. Per the germline V gene, CDR1 is DFQATT and CDR2 is SNEGSKA (reference sequence). The CDR3 sequence: CSAYLTGQMNTEAFF. The CDR3 DNA reads TGCAGTGCTTACTTGACGGGACAGATGAACACTGAAGCTTTCTTT.

The chain uses TRBV20-1 and TRBJ2-1, with TRBD2 matching over 8 bases. Germline loops: CDR1 DFQATT, CDR2 SNEGSKA (reference sequence). This CDR3 is 14 amino acids long. The V and J ends lost 5 bases and 8 bases, in that order; junction bases with no gene match: 11. The CDR3 DNA is TGCAGTGCTTACCCCGGGGGGGCGGGGGATGAGCAGTTCTTC. Translating gives CSAYPGGAGDEQFF.

This chain joins TRBV7-2 and TRBJ1-5; TRBD1 is a possible D gene (6 bases). Per the germline V gene, CDR1 is SGHTA and CDR2 is FQGNSA. Trimming stripped 7 bases from V and 5 bases from J, with 15 bases between. This CDR3 is built from 14 residues. The CDR3 region is CASTLWAGDQPQHF. CDR3 bases: TGTGCCAGCACCCTGTGGGCAGGGGATCAGCCCCAGCATTTT.

The chain uses TRBV7-9 and TRBJ1-1; weak D call: TRBD1 (5 bases). Per germline, CDR1 SEHNR and CDR2 FQNEAQ (reference sequence). CDR3 length equals 14 residues. Trimming left V 5 bases short and J 4 bases short, with 14 bases between. The CDR3 region has the DNA TGTGCCAGCAGCCACCGACAGTCAGGCACTGAAGCTTTCTTT. Translation: CASSHRQSGTEAFF.

In this sample, this clonotype turned up once. V usage is TRBV28 and J usage is TRBJ2-7; 7 nucleotides match TRBD1. This CDR3 has 14 amino acids. V lost 6 bases to trimming and J lost 0 bases; unmatched junction nucleotides: 5. Germline-derived CDR1 and CDR2 are MDHEN and SYDVKM. CDR3 loop: CASSPPGGSYEQYF. CDR3 nucleotide sequence: TGTGCCAGCAGCCCCCCAGGGGGCTCCTACGAGCAGTACTTC.

The J gene is TRBJ2-7, the V gene TRBV6-5; tentatively, D is TRBD1 (6 bases). Germline V gives CDR1 MNHEY, CDR2 SVGAGI. Trimming pared 5 bases from V and 1 base from J, leaving 18 bases between. The CDR3 contains 16 residues. The CDR3 sequence is CASSHQQGTISYEQYF. CDR3 bases: TGTGCCAGCAGTCACCAACAGGGTACCATATCCTACGAGCAGTACTTC.

This chain connects TRBV5-4 to TRBJ2-5, with 8 positions matching TRBD1. V shed 0 bases, J shed 5 bases, and the junction held 9 bases outside the gene matches. Per the germline V gene, CDR1 is SGHNT and CDR2 is YYREEE (reference sequence). The CDR3 is made up of 16 amino acids. The CDR3 loop is CASSLEGQAALETQYF. In nucleotides, the CDR3 is TGTGCCAGCAGCTTGGAGGGACAGGCGGCTTTGGAGACCCAGTACTTC.

The chain is built from TRBV2 and TRBJ2-1; unclear D gene. V dropped 3 bases and J dropped 7 bases, with 10 bases sitting between them. From germline, CDR1 is SNHLY and CDR2 FYNNEI. The length of the CDR3 is 13 residues. As DNA, the CDR3 is TGTGCCAGCAGTGAGGGAATGGAGAATGAGCAGTTCTTC. Translation: CASSEGMENEQFF. The full variable domain, rest sourced from reference TRBV2 and TRBJ2-1, is EPEVTQTPSHQVTQMGQEVILRCVPISNHLYFYWYRQILGQKVEFLVSFYNNEISEKSEIFDDQFSVERPDGSNFTLKIRSTKLEDSAMYFCASSEGMENEQFFGPGTRLTVL.

The chain recombines TRBV2 with TRBJ2-2, with D perhaps TRBD2 (6 bases). CDR3 length equals 13 residues. Trimming cost V 4 bases and J 6 bases, with 9 bases left between them. Germline V gives CDR1 SNHLY, CDR2 FYNNEI. For the CDR3, the DNA is TGTGCCAGCAGTGGGGACTTCCCCGGGGAGCTGTTTTTT. Its translation is CASSGDFPGELFF.

The chain couples TRBV6-5 to TRBJ2-5; 12 nucleotides align to TRBD2. Germline trimming cut 6 bases from V and 5 bases from J; bases unmatched to any gene: 7. The CDR3 is made up of 15 amino acids. The germline V gene has CDR1 MNHEY and CDR2 SVGAGI. The CDR3 spells CASSPGLAGRETQYF. CDR3 DNA: TGTGCCAGCAGCCCCGGACTAGCGGGGCGGGAGACCCAGTACTTC.

V gene TRBV2 combines with J gene TRBJ1-2, with TRBD1 as a possible D gene (5 bases). Germline V gives CDR1 SNHLY, CDR2 FYNNEI. CDR3 length: 12 amino acids. Trimming stripped 6 bases from V and 8 bases from J, with 13 bases between. In DNA form, the CDR3 reads TGTGCCAGCAGAGTCGATAGGGGCGGCTACACCTTC. Translating it yields CASRVDRGGYTF.

The chain recombines TRBV20-1 with TRBJ2-3; 8 bases align to TRBD2. Germline trimming cut 1 base from V and 8 bases from J; bases unmatched to any gene: 2. The CDR3 totals 12 residues. Germline V gives CDR1 DFQATT, CDR2 SNEGSKA (reference sequence). The CDR3 DNA follows: TGCAGTGCTAGAGGCGGGACTAGTACGCAGTATTTT. Translated: CSARGGTSTQYF.

The chain is built from TRBV6-1 and TRBJ2-7; 7 nucleotides align to TRBD2. CDR1 and CDR2 (germline): MNHNS, SASEGT. The length of the CDR3 is 13 residues. V shed 0 bases and J 11 bases; nucleotides not matched to a gene: 7. The CDR3 nucleotides are TGTGCCAGCAGTGAAGCCCTGGGGAGGGGTGAGTACTTC. Protein: CASSEALGRGEYF.

CDR3 nucleotides: TGTGCCAGCGATGGGGGTGGAGAGACCCAGTACTTC. The encoded protein is CASDGGGETQYF. V and J are TRBV2 and TRBJ2-5; D might be TRBD1 or TRBD2, each matching 5 bases. Looked up from germline, CDR1 is SNHLY and CDR2 is FYNNEI. The V gene lost 8 bases and the J gene lost 4 bases, with 11 bases spanning the gap. This CDR3 region has 12 residues.

This clonotype was detected only once. V gene TRBV24-1 combines with J gene TRBJ2-7; maybe TRBD1 (6 bases). CDR1 and CDR2 (germline): KGHDR, SFDVKD. The CDR3 totals 13 residues. V gave up 3 bases and J gave up 8 bases, with 13 bases separating them. CDR3 in amino acids: CATSDPTGLKQYF. The CDR3 DNA reads TGTGCCACCAGTGATCCTACAGGGCTCAAGCAGTACTTC.

The J gene is TRBJ1-2, the V gene TRBV4-2, with D hard to call. Trimming took 0 bases from V and 4 from J, leaving 12 bases between them. The germline V gene has CDR1 LGHNA and CDR2 YNFKEQ. The CDR3 runs to 15 residues. The CDR3 reads CASSQEVRETYGYTF. The DNA for the CDR3 is TGTGCCAGCAGCCAAGAAGTTCGGGAAACCTATGGCTACACCTTC.

This chain connects TRBV23-1 to TRBJ1-2, with 9 positions matching TRBD1. TRBV23-1 has ORF status, its function being uncertain. CDR3 length: 15 amino acids. V lost 0 bases and J lost 2; bases outside the gene matches: 1. CDR3 DNA: TGCGCCAGCAGTCAATCCGGGACAGGGAACTATGGCTACACCTTC. Its protein is CASSQSGTGNYGYTF.